Following are 20 T cell receptor beta chains from one sample sequenced in a study of T cells in localized non-small cell lung cancer. The data were produced by immunoSEQ multiplex PCR, yet TCRdb's version contains in-frame clones alone and is incomplete. The sample lists tens of thousands of clones; approximately 80% were seen once. Material: PBMCs, obtained before any cancer treatment. The receptors were gathered from a man aged 40-75 years with stage II lung adenocarcinoma.

This clone occurred once. The chain carries TRBV7-2 and TRBJ2-7; TRBD2 agrees at 9 bases. The CDR3 covers 17 residues. The V gene end was trimmed by 1 base and the J gene end by 0 bases; junction bases not matched to a gene: 7. From germline, CDR1 is SGHTA and CDR2 FQGNSA. The CDR3 loop is CASSLVPPGLASYEQYF. Written as DNA, the CDR3 is TGTGCCAGCAGCTTAGTCCCCCCGGGACTAGCCTCCTACGAGCAGTACTTC. The complete variable domain, with remaining parts taken from reference TRBV7-2 and TRBJ2-7, reads GAGVSQSPSNKVTEKGKDVELRCDPISGHTALYWYRQSLGQGLEFLIYFQGNSAPDKSGLPSDRFSAERTGGSVSTLTIQRTQQEDSAVYLCASSLVPPGLASYEQYFGPGTRLTVT.

The gene calls are TRBV4-2 and TRBJ2-7; no definite D call. The CDR3 has 14 amino acids. The V and J ends lost 0 bases and 8 bases respectively, with 14 bases between them. Per the germline V gene, CDR1 is LGHNA and CDR2 is YNFKEQ. DNA of the CDR3: TGTGCCAGCAGCCAAGATCCCTCAGGTTTCAAGCAGTACTTC. Its translation: CASSQDPSGFKQYF.

The V gene is TRBV28, the J gene TRBJ2-1; TRBD2 matches 7 bases. The V gene's germline CDR1 is MDHEN and CDR2 SYDVKM. The CDR3 is 15 residues long. V lost 5 bases, J lost 8 bases, and 12 bases stayed unmatched. As DNA, the CDR3 is TGTGCCAGCAGTAGTGGGAGGGGTAGTGTCGATGAGCAGTTCTTC. It specifies CASSSGRGSVDEQFF.

This chain joins TRBV5-1 and TRBJ2-1; 8 bases are a match to TRBD2. This CDR3 region has 15 residues. CDR1 and CDR2 (germline): SGHRS, YFSETQ. Trimming removed 3 bases from V and 4 bases from J; junction bases left unmatched: 6. CDR3 nucleotides: TGCGCCAGCAGCTGGCGGGGGGACCTGTACAATGAGCAGTTCTTC. Encoded protein: CASSWRGDLYNEQFF.

This chain uses TRBV19 with TRBJ1-4; no definite D call. The CDR3 is made up of 14 amino acids. Per the germline V gene, CDR1 is LNHDA and CDR2 is SQIVND (reference sequence). The V gene lost 3 bases and the J gene lost 0 bases, with 5 bases spanning the gap. The CDR3 protein is CASSMSATNEKLFF. The CDR3 DNA reads TGTGCCAGTAGTATGTCCGCAACTAATGAAAAACTGTTTTTT.

The chain has TRBV11-2 and TRBJ2-5, with D perhaps TRBD2 (6 bases). From germline, CDR1 is SGHAT and CDR2 FQNNGV. Trimming left V 5 bases short and J 5 bases short, with 12 bases between. This CDR3 has 13 residues. CDR3 loop: CASSPRGTETQYF. The DNA for the CDR3 is TGTGCCAGCAGCCCACGGGGGACCGAGACCCAGTACTTC.

The V call is TRBV2, the J call TRBJ2-1; unclear D gene. The V gene's germline CDR1 is SNHLY and CDR2 FYNNEI. The CDR3 is 13 amino acids. Trimming took off 0 bases at V and 7 bases at J, with 7 bases between the two ends. As DNA, the CDR3 is TGTGCCAGCAGTGAAGCGCTCTGGAATGAGCAGTTCTTC. This encodes CASSEALWNEQFF.

The chain's CDR3 is CASSLGGVTDTQYF. The DNA for the CDR3 is TGCGCCAGCAGCCTCGGAGGTGTCACAGATACGCAGTATTTT. The chain has TRBV4-1 and TRBJ2-3, with D tentatively TRBD2 (5 bases). Germline V gives CDR1 MGHRA, CDR2 YSYEKL. V dropped 4 bases and J dropped 2 bases, with 10 bases sitting between them. This CDR3 has 14 residues.

The J gene is TRBJ2-2, the V gene TRBV7-2; D assignment may be TRBD1 or TRBD2 (6 bases each). The CDR3 spans 17 residues. Germline CDR1 is SGHTA and CDR2 is FQGNSA. Trimming stripped 3 bases from V and 3 bases from J, with 17 bases between. The CDR3 coding sequence is TGTGCCAGCAGCTTTGTAGTAGGAGGGGGGTACACCGGGGAGCTGTTTTTT. Amino acid sequence: CASSFVVGGGYTGELFF.

V and J are TRBV29-1 and TRBJ1-1; the match to TRBD1 covers 8 bases. CDR1 and CDR2 from the germline V gene are SQVTM and ANQGSEA. V was pared by 0 bases and J by 6 bases, with 3 bases of the junction left unmatched. There are 13 residues in the CDR3. CDR3: CSVEEQGASEAFF. In nucleotides, the CDR3 is TGCAGCGTTGAAGAGCAGGGGGCCTCTGAAGCTTTCTTT.

V is TRBV6-1 and J is TRBJ1-2; weak D call: TRBD1 (5 bases). The CDR3 runs to 14 residues. Trimming removed 7 bases from V and 5 bases from J, with 17 bases in between. CDR1 is MNHNS and CDR2 is SASEGT in the germline V gene. The CDR3 nucleotides are TGTGCCAGCAACCTCTTAGACAGAAGTTATGGCTACACCTTC. Translating it yields CASNLLDRSYGYTF.

The genes are TRBV9 and TRBJ2-1; D is uncertain. The germline V gene encodes CDR1 SGDLS and CDR2 YYNGEE. The CDR3 loop spans 15 amino acids. V was shortened by 0 bases and J by 7 bases, with 14 bases between the two germline ends. CDR3 nucleotides: TGTGCCAGCAGCGTAGACTTAAGCTTGGAAAATGAGCAGTTCTTC. Translated: CASSVDLSLENEQFF.

The rearrangement links TRBV7-9 to TRBJ1-4; TRBD1 might be the D (5 bases). Trimming took 5 bases from V and 6 from J, leaving 16 bases between them. The length of the CDR3 is 15 residues. The germline V gene encodes CDR1 SEHNR and CDR2 FQNEAQ (reference sequence). The CDR3 loop is CASSPPGEGYEKLFF. The CDR3 DNA reads as TGTGCCAGCAGCCCCCCCGGGGAGGGGTATGAAAAACTGTTTTTT.

By share, this clone counts as medium-sized. This rearrangement joins TRBV7-9 to TRBJ1-1; the D is unclear. The CDR3 is 14 residues long. V was shortened by 1 base and J by 6 bases, with 12 bases between the two germline ends. Germline V gives CDR1 SEHNR, CDR2 FQNEAQ (reference sequence). The chain's CDR3 is CASSLEGVWPEAFF. The CDR3 nucleotides read TGTGCCAGCAGCTTAGAGGGCGTGTGGCCTGAAGCTTTCTTT.

This sequence joins TRBV2 and TRBJ2-7; 12 bases map to TRBD1. V lost 6 bases, J lost 3 bases, and 6 bases stayed unmatched. Germline V CDR1 and CDR2: SNHLY, FYNNEI. The CDR3 has 15 amino acids. The CDR3 reads CASSGTGGRYYEQYF. CDR3 bases: TGTGCCAGCAGCGGGACAGGGGGCAGATACTACGAGCAGTACTTC.

This chain connects TRBV19 to TRBJ1-5; tentative D call: TRBD1 (5 bases). The V end was cut by 4 bases, the J end by 2 bases, with 18 bases between. The CDR3 spans 17 residues. CDR1 LNHDA and CDR2 SQIVND come from the germline V gene (reference sequence). CDR3 sequence: CASSTRDAGVGNQPQHF. The DNA of the CDR3 is TGTGCCAGTAGTACACGGGACGCCGGGGTGGGCAATCAGCCCCAGCATTTT.

This sequence joins TRBV7-3 and TRBJ2-3, with 8 bases fitting TRBD2. V lost 1 base, J lost 1 base, and 1 base stayed unmatched. The CDR3 length is 15 residues. CDR1 and CDR2 from the germline V gene are SGHTA and FQGTGA. CDR3: CASSLKAGGTDTQYF. The CDR3 DNA reads TGTGCCAGCAGCTTAAAAGCGGGGGGCACAGATACGCAGTATTTT.

The gene calls are TRBV25-1 and TRBJ1-1; D gene ambiguous. The CDR3 has 11 residues. Germline V gene sequence: CDR1 MGHDK, CDR2 SYGVNS. Trimming pared 0 bases from V and 4 bases from J, leaving 0 bases between. This chain's CDR3 is CASSEYTEAFF. The CDR3 nucleotides are TGTGCCAGCAGTGAATACACTGAAGCTTTCTTT.

As regards this clone: One junction end disagrees with the germline gene, perhaps due to a read error. The chain recombines TRBV2 with TRBJ2-1, with TRBD1 matching over 7 bases. Germline lookup yields CDR1 SNHLY and CDR2 FYNNEI. This CDR3 is 14 amino acids long. The CDR3, as DNA: TGTGCCAGCAGAGAAGGGGGCGTCTACAATGAGCAGTTCTTC. Translated, it gives CASREGGVYNEQFF.

The J gene is TRBJ2-1, the V gene TRBV9; D possibly matches TRBD1 or TRBD2 (5 bases each). The germline V gene has CDR1 SGDLS and CDR2 YYNGEE. Trimming removed 0 bases at V and 0 bases at J, with 13 bases between. The CDR3 is 17 residues long. CDR3 amino acids: CASSVVDGTSSYNEQFF. The DNA for the CDR3 is TGTGCCAGCAGCGTAGTAGATGGGACGAGCTCCTACAATGAGCAGTTCTTC.